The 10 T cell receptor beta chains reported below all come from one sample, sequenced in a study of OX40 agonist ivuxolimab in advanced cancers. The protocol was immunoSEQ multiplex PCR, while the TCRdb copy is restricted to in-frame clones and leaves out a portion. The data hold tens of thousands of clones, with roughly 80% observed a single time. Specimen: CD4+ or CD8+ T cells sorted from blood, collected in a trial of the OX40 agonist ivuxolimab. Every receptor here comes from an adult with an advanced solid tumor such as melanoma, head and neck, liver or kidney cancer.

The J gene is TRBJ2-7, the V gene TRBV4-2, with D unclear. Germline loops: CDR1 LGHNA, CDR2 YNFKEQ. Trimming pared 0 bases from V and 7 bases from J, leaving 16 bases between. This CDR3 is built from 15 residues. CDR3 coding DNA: TGTGCCAGCAGCCAAGATCTGTTGACGCATGGGGAGCAGTACTTC. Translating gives CASSQDLLTHGEQYF.

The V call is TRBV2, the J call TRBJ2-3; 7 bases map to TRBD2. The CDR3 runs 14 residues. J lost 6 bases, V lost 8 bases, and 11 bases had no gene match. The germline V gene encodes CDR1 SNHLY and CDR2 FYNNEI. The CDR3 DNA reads TGTGCCAGCCGCAGCGGGGAGGCATCCGATACGCAGTATTTT. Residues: CASRSGEASDTQYF.

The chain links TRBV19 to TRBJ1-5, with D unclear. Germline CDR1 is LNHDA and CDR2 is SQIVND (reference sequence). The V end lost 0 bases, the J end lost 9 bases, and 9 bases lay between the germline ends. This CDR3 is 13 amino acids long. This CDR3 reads CASSIERWTPQHF. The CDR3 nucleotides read TGTGCCAGTAGTATAGAAAGGTGGACGCCCCAGCATTTT.

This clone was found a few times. The CDR3 loop is CASSPGVPSGNTIYF. In DNA form, the CDR3 reads TGTGCCAGCTCACCAGGGGTGCCATCTGGAAACACCATATATTTT. The chain has TRBV18 and TRBJ1-3; no firm D call. The CDR3 runs to 15 residues. Germline CDR1 is KGHSH and CDR2 is LQKENI. Trimming stripped 2 bases from V and 1 base from J, with 9 bases between.

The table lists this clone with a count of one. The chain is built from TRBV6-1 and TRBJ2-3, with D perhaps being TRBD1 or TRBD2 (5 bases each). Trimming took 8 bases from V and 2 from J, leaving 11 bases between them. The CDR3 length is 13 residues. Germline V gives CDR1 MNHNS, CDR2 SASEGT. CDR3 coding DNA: TGTGCCAGCGGGGACCTACCCACAGATACGCAGTATTTT. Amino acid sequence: CASGDLPTDTQYF.

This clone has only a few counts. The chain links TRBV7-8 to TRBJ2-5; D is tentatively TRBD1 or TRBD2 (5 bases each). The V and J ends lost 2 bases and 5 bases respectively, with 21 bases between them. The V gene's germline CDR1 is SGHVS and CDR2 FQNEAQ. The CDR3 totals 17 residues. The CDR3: CASSLWAEGTTTETQYF. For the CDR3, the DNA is TGTGCCAGCAGCTTATGGGCCGAGGGGACCACCACGGAGACCCAGTACTTC.

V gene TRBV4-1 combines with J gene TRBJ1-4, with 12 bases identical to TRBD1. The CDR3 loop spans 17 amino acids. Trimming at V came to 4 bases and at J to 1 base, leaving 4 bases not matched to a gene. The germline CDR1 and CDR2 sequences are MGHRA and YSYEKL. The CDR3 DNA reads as TGCGCCAGCAGCCCGGGACAGGGGGCTTTAACTAATGAAAAACTGTTTTTT. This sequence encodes CASSPGQGALTNEKLFF.

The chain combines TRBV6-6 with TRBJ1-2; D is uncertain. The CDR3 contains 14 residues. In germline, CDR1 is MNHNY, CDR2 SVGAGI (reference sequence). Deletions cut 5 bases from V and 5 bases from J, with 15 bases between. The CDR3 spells CASSTAGIVYGYTF. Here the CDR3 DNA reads TGTGCCAGCAGTACAGCCGGGATTGTGTATGGCTACACCTTC.

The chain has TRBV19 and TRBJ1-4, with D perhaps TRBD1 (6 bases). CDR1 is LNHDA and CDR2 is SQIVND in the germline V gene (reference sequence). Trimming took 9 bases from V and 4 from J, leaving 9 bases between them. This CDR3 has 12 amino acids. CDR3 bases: TGTGCCAGGGACAGCCGTAATGAAAAACTGTTTTTT. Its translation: CARDSRNEKLFF.

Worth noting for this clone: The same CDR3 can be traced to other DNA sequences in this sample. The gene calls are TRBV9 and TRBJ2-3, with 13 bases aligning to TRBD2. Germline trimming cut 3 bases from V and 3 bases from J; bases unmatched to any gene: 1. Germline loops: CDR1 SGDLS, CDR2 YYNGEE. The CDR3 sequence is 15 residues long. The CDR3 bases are TGTGCCAGCAGCGGGACTAGCGGGAGAACAGATACGCAGTATTTT. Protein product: CASSGTSGRTDTQYF.